This T cell receptor beta chain is from a study of blood T cell repertoires in COVID-19. Turning to the study itself: Collection of acute and convalescent COVID-19 samples took place in the United States, Italy and Spain. From T cells, B-cell-depleted T cells, or PBMCs came the material, which was cDNA or gDNA.

Original analysis: Nucleated cell counts were estimated from reference gene primer amplification. The repertoire was sequenced with immunoSEQ multiplex PCR; TCRdb's copy has only in-frame clones and lacks some. V, J and clone size derive from that table, while D and trimming were established from the DNA sequence. The sample contains under 300,000 clones, approximately 90% of which appear only once. This CDR3 region has 13 residues. Germline CDR1 is SGDLS and CDR2 is YYNGEE. V was pared by 3 bases and J by 7 bases, with 12 bases between. The chain uses TRBV9 and TRBJ2-3, with D perhaps matching TRBD2 (5 bases). Material for sequencing was peripheral blood. The receptor was derived from a woman between 40 and 50 years old who had recovered from COVID-19. The CDR3 DNA is TGTGCCAGCAGCGGCCGGACTGCGTATACGCAGTATTTT. This sequence encodes CASSGRTAYTQYF.